What follows is one TCR beta chain and its context. The data belong to a study of TIL therapy for anti-PD-1-resistant metastatic lung cancer. About the study: Median patient age was about 55, ranging about 38-80 years.

This was the immunoSEQ v3 assay. Libraries were sequenced to 2 million or so read pairs (survey) or roughly 5-6.5 million (deep). Assay used: immunoSEQ multiplex PCR; TCRdb lists only in-frame clones, some missing. The sample contains more than 90,000 clones, under 70% of which appear only once. Time point indicated: pre-treatment sample, taken before nivolumab and TIL therapy. Tumor tissue came from excised metastases, mostly pleural nodules or supraclavicular lymph nodes. Tumors were harvested before any PD-1/PD-L1 blockade. Stage 4 NSCLC adults joined between late 2017 and January 2020. The receptor was derived from a person aged 25 to 80 with non-small cell lung cancer. The source was tumor tissue, collected at baseline.

This chain's CDR3 is CASSPTRLDTQYF. CDR3 DNA: TGTGCCAGCAGCCCAACTAGATTAGATACGCAGTATTTT. This chain connects TRBV7-9 to TRBJ2-3, with D perhaps TRBD2 (5 bases). This CDR3 comprises 13 residues. With 5 bases removed from V and 5 bases from J, the gap between germline ends came to 11 bases. CDR1 is SEHNR, CDR2 FQNEAQ, per germline (reference sequence).